This passage covers 27 T cell receptor beta chains from one sample sequenced in a study of radiation and T cells in renal cell carcinoma. The table came from immunoSEQ multiplex PCR; TCRdb's copy has only in-frame clones and leaves some out. The table has about 130,000 clones, more than 70% seen once. Time point described: baseline pretreatment blood. As to treatment: 15 Gy SBRT to primary tumor, nephrectomy 4 weeks later. The sample in question was blood, obtained from a patient whose treatment included radiotherapy and nephrectomy. These receptors came from a woman in her forties or fifties with renal cell carcinoma.

The chain carries TRBV6-5 and TRBJ1-5; unclear D gene. This CDR3 has 14 amino acids. The germline V and J ends were trimmed by 0 bases and 9 bases, with 12 bases remaining between them. Germline CDR1 and CDR2: MNHEY and SVGAGI. CDR3 region: CASSYSAGEWPQHF. The CDR3 nucleotides read TGTGCCAGCAGTTACTCGGCCGGCGAGTGGCCCCAGCATTTT.

This clone was recorded only once. This chain links TRBV5-1 with TRBJ1-6; TRBD1 matches 7 bases. J lost 3 bases, V lost 0 bases, and 6 bases had no gene match. The CDR3 has 17 residues. Germline CDR1 is SGHRS and CDR2 is YFSETQ. CDR3 loop: CASSLGRAGGYNSPLHF. In DNA, the CDR3 is TGCGCCAGCAGCTTGGGTCGGGCAGGGGGCTATAATTCACCCCTCCACTTT.

The chain uses TRBV5-1 and TRBJ2-7; 8 nucleotides agree with TRBD1. With 3 bases clipped from V and 3 bases from J, the junction kept 11 bases outside the gene matches. Germline assignment: CDR1 SGHRS and CDR2 YFSETQ. The CDR3 is 16 amino acids. CDR3 loop: CASSSFSGQEIYEQYF. CDR3 DNA sequence: TGCGCCAGCAGCTCCTTTTCGGGACAGGAGATCTACGAGCAGTACTTC.

V usage is TRBV18 and J usage is TRBJ1-3; a weak D match, TRBD1 (5 bases). This CDR3 spans 17 amino acids. The germline CDR1 and CDR2 sequences are KGHSH and LQKENI. Trimming cost V 0 bases and J 5 bases, with 17 bases left between them. CDR3 protein: CASSPPKPAGKRNTIYF. CDR3 DNA: TGTGCCAGCTCACCACCCAAACCGGCAGGGAAACGAAACACCATATATTTT.

V is TRBV7-6 and J is TRBJ2-7; D not resolved. This CDR3 contains 13 residues. V lost 4 bases, J lost 0 bases, and 7 bases lay in between. From germline, CDR1 is SGHVS and CDR2 FNYEAQ. In nucleotides, the CDR3 is TGTGCCAGCAGCTCGCAGGTCTCCTACGAGCAGTACTTC. It specifies CASSSQVSYEQYF.

J is TRBJ1-3 and V is TRBV4-3; 8 bases are a match to TRBD1. J gave up 2 bases and V 5 bases, and 5 bases lay outside the gene matches. The CDR3 extends over 15 amino acids. Germline CDR1 reads LGHNA; CDR2 reads YSLEER. CDR3 sequence reads: CASSRGQGAGNTIYF. As DNA, the CDR3 is TGCGCCAGCAGCAGAGGACAGGGCGCTGGAAACACCATATATTTT.

The chain carries TRBV11-1 and TRBJ1-4; tentative D call: TRBD1 (6 bases). Germline loops: CDR1 SGHAT, CDR2 FQDESV (reference sequence). V lost 5 bases to trimming and J lost 4 bases, with 14 bases between them. The CDR3 has 15 residues. The CDR3 reads CASSPGTSFNEKLFF. For the CDR3, the DNA is TGTGCCAGCAGCCCCGGGACAAGTTTTAATGAAAAACTGTTTTTT.

The rearrangement uses TRBV5-6 and TRBJ1-4; unclear D gene. The CDR3 has 14 amino acids. V shed 0 bases and J shed 0 bases, with 3 bases lying between them. Germline-derived CDR1 and CDR2 are SGHDT and YYEEEE. DNA of the CDR3: TGTGCCAGCAGCTTGGCAGCAACTAATGAAAAACTGTTTTTT. Translated, it gives CASSLAATNEKLFF. The entire variable domain, with the rest obtained from reference TRBV5-6 and TRBJ1-4, is as follows: DAGVTQSPTHLIKTRGQQVTLRCSPKSGHDTVSWYQQALGQGPQFIFQYYEEEERQRGNFPDRFSGHQFPNYSSELNVNALLLGDSALYLCASSLAATNEKLFFGSGTQLSVL.

V is TRBV6-6 and J is TRBJ1-2; 7 bases line up with TRBD1. The CDR3 extends over 13 amino acids. From germline, CDR1 is MNHNY and CDR2 SVGAGI (reference sequence). V lost 2 bases to trimming and J lost 7 bases; unmatched junction nucleotides: 4. This CDR3 is CASSYGQDSGYTF. The CDR3 DNA sequence: TGTGCCAGCAGTTACGGACAGGATTCTGGCTACACCTTC.

This clone was counted a few times. The gene calls are TRBV5-4 and TRBJ1-1; 7 nucleotides line up with TRBD1. Germline assignment: CDR1 SGHNT and CDR2 YYREEE (reference sequence). CDR3 length: 13 residues. J lost 0 bases, V lost 4 bases, and 0 bases had no gene match. The CDR3 protein is CASSGTVNTEAFF. The DNA of the CDR3 is TGTGCCAGCAGCGGGACAGTGAACACTGAAGCTTTCTTT.

DNA of the CDR3: TGTGCCAGCAGCTTAGCTCCAGGGACCTATGGCTACACCTTC. Its protein product is CASSLAPGTYGYTF. The V call is TRBV7-6, the J call TRBJ1-2; a possible D gene is TRBD1 (5 bases). Per the germline V gene, CDR1 is SGHVS and CDR2 is FNYEAQ. Deletions cut 0 bases from V and 4 bases from J, with 9 bases between. The CDR3 runs to 14 residues.

The rearrangement links TRBV19 to TRBJ2-1, with a weak D call TRBD2 (6 bases). The CDR3 extends over 12 amino acids. Trimming took off 6 bases at V and 9 bases at J, with 12 bases between the two ends. The germline CDR1 and CDR2 sequences are LNHDA and SQIVND (reference sequence). As DNA, the CDR3 is TGTGCCAGTAGAACCAACGGGGGTGAGCAGTTCTTC. Its translation is CASRTNGGEQFF.

The chain recombines TRBV29-1 with TRBJ2-5; no definite D call. Germline-derived CDR1 and CDR2 are SQVTM and ANQGSEA. The CDR3 has 13 residues. Between the trimmed V and J ends, which lost 2 bases and 5 bases, there was a span of 12 bases. The CDR3 protein is CSVESDLGETQYF. CDR3 DNA: TGCAGCGTTGAAAGCGACCTGGGGGAGACCCAGTACTTC. The variable domain in full, with the rest retrieved from reference TRBV29-1 and TRBJ2-5, is SAVISQKPSRDICQRGTSLTIQCQVDSQVTMMFWYRQQPGQSLTLIATANQGSEATYESGFVIDKFPISRPNLTFSTLTVSNMSPEDSSIYLCSVESDLGETQYFGPGTRLLVL.

This clone appeared a single time. This chain connects TRBV15 to TRBJ1-5, with 7 bases that match TRBD1. The CDR3 contains 15 residues. CDR1 LNHNV and CDR2 YYDKDF come from the germline V gene (reference sequence). V dropped 1 base and J dropped 2; count of bases not matched to a gene: 2. CDR3 amino acids: CATSRGQGGNQPQHF. The CDR3 bases are TGTGCCACCAGCAGAGGCCAGGGGGGCAATCAGCCCCAGCATTTT.

The chain carries TRBV6-5 and TRBJ1-1, with no clear D. This CDR3 is built from 13 residues. Trimming took off 7 bases at V and 1 base at J, with 10 bases between the two ends. From germline, CDR1 is MNHEY and CDR2 SVGAGI. The CDR3 here is CASTWAENTEAFF. The DNA of the CDR3 is TGTGCCAGCACCTGGGCAGAGAACACTGAAGCTTTCTTT.

The rearrangement uses TRBV5-4 and TRBJ2-3; D assignment may be TRBD1 or TRBD2 (5 bases each). The CDR3 runs to 14 residues. V was trimmed by 3 bases and J by 4 bases, leaving 12 bases between them. Germline assignment: CDR1 SGHNT and CDR2 YYREEE (reference sequence). The CDR3 sequence is CASSSRVGADTQYF. Here the CDR3 DNA reads TGTGCCAGCAGCTCCAGGGTGGGGGCAGATACGCAGTATTTT.

The chain carries TRBV5-8 and TRBJ2-1; D is possibly TRBD1 (6 bases). CDR3 size: 16 residues. Germline V gives CDR1 SGHTS, CDR2 YDEGEE. V was cut by 0 bases and J by 7 bases, with 17 bases left in between. This CDR3 reads CASSLEETGVSNEQFF. The CDR3 bases are TGTGCCAGCAGCTTGGAGGAGACAGGTGTATCAAATGAGCAGTTCTTC.

In its sample, this clone was seen many times. The rearrangement links TRBV2 to TRBJ1-3; D remains unclear. There are 13 residues in the CDR3. Trimming stripped 7 bases from V and 2 bases from J, with 9 bases between. Germline CDR1 reads SNHLY; CDR2 reads FYNNEI. The CDR3 region is CASNSAPGNTIYF. Written as DNA, the CDR3 is TGTGCCAGCAACAGTGCCCCTGGAAACACCATATATTTT.

The rearrangement joins TRBV21-1 to TRBJ1-3; TRBD1 is the table's D call, not checked against the DNA. TRBV21-1 is noted as a pseudogene. CDR3 length equals 16 residues. The CDR3 loop reads CASSTRQGLTRNTIYF. CDR3 coding DNA: TGTGCCAGCAGCACAAGACAGGGTTTAACTCGAAACACCATATATTTT.

The V call is TRBV9, the J call TRBJ2-2; 8 bases fit TRBD2. Germline V CDR1 and CDR2: SGDLS, YYNGEE. There are 16 residues in the CDR3. Losses at the gene ends were 3 bases for V and 0 bases for J; bases not matched to a gene: 4. The CDR3 DNA sequence: TGTGCCAGCAGCGACCGGACTAGCCCGAACACCGGGGAGCTGTTTTTT. Translation gives CASSDRTSPNTGELFF.

V and J are TRBV7-9 and TRBJ2-7, with D unclear. The germline CDR1 and CDR2 sequences are SEHNR and FQNEAQ (reference sequence). This CDR3 is built from 12 residues. V dropped 2 bases and J dropped 10 bases, with 12 bases sitting between them. The DNA of the CDR3 is TGTGCCAGCAGCTTACCCCCATCGGAACAGTACTTC. The encoded protein is CASSLPPSEQYF.

The V and J genes are TRBV7-9 and TRBJ1-3, with D possibly TRBD1 on 6 matching bases. The CDR3 consists of 15 residues. Germline CDR1 reads SEHNR; CDR2 reads FQNEAQ (reference sequence). V lost 5 bases and J 0 bases, leaving 11 bases between the germline ends. The CDR3 region is CASSRQVYSGNTIYF. CDR3 bases: TGTGCCAGCAGCCGACAGGTTTACTCTGGAAACACCATATATTTT.

This clone was counted a few times. The chain recombines TRBV18 with TRBJ1-1; possibly TRBD1 for D (5 bases). V shed 4 bases and J shed 0 bases, with 12 bases lying between them. From germline, CDR1 is KGHSH and CDR2 LQKENI. This CDR3 contains 15 residues. Here the CDR3 DNA reads TGTGCCAGCTCACTAAGGGACGTAATGAACACTGAAGCTTTCTTT. Encoded protein: CASSLRDVMNTEAFF.

This chain uses TRBV28 with TRBJ2-5; D not certain. CDR1 and CDR2 from the germline V gene are MDHEN and SYDVKM. The CDR3 runs 10 residues. V lost 6 bases and J lost 9, with 8 bases in between. CDR3: CASSSVAQYF. CDR3 bases: TGTGCCAGCAGCTCCGTGGCCCAGTACTTC.

The J gene is TRBJ1-1, the V gene TRBV6-6; D gene ambiguous. Trimming cost V 4 bases and J 0 bases, with 12 bases left between them. CDR3 length: 15 amino acids. Germline loops: CDR1 MNHNY, CDR2 SVGAGI (reference sequence). CDR3 amino acids: CASSLGPRVNTEAFF. DNA for the CDR3: TGTGCCAGCAGTTTAGGACCGAGGGTGAACACTGAAGCTTTCTTT.

The genes are TRBV6-1 and TRBJ1-5; D might be TRBD1 (5 bases). The germline V gene encodes CDR1 MNHNS and CDR2 SASEGT. CDR3 size: 17 residues. V gave up 3 bases and J gave up 2 bases, with 17 bases separating them. In DNA, the CDR3 is TGTGCCAGCAGTGAGTCTCACGGGGTAGGGGGCAATCAGCCCCAGCATTTT. Protein sequence: CASSESHGVGGNQPQHF.

The chain combines TRBV6-1 with TRBJ2-5, with 16 bases matching TRBD2. CDR1 is MNHNS and CDR2 is SASEGT in the germline V gene. Germline trimming cut 8 bases from V and 5 bases from J; bases unmatched to any gene: 5. This CDR3 contains 15 residues. The CDR3 nucleotides are TGTGCCAGCCTCCCGGGACTAGCGGGGGGGGAGACCCAGTACTTC. Translated, it gives CASLPGLAGGETQYF.